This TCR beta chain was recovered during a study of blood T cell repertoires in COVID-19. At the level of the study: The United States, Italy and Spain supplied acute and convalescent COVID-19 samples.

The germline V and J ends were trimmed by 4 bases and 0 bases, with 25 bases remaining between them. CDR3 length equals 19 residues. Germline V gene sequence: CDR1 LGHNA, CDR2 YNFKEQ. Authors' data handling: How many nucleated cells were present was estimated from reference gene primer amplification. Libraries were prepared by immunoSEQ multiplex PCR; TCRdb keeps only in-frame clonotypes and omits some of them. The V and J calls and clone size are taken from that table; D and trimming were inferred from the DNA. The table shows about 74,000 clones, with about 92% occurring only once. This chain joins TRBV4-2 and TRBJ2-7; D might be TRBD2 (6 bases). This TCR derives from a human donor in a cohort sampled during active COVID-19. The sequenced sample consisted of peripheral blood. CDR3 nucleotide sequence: TGTGCCAGCAGCCCCCAAGAGCCATGGGGTAGCGGCATCTCCTACGAGCAGTACTTC. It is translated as CASSPQEPWGSGISYEQYF.